The 19 T cell receptor beta chains below all came from one sample that was sequenced in a study of blood T cell repertoires in COVID-19. Some clones are missing from TCRdb's copy, which holds only in-frame ones; the method was immunoSEQ multiplex PCR. The sample carries 100,000 to 120,000 clones, 87% recorded once. Specimen: peripheral blood. These receptors all stem from a human donor in a cohort sampled during active COVID-19.

V and J are TRBV11-2 and TRBJ2-4; D not certain. The V end lost 0 bases, the J end lost 3 bases, and 3 bases lay between the germline ends. Germline-derived CDR1 and CDR2 are SGHAT and FQNNGV. This CDR3 comprises 13 residues. The CDR3, as DNA: TGTGCCAGCAGCTTAGACAGCAAAAACATTCAGTACTTC. Translated: CASSLDSKNIQYF.

V is TRBV18 and J is TRBJ2-7, with a possible D match to TRBD2 (5 bases). Germline V gene data show CDR1 as KGHSH and CDR2 as LQKENI. V was clipped by 0 bases and J by 6 bases, with 15 bases between them. The CDR3 has 15 amino acids. As DNA, the CDR3 is TGTGCCAGCTCACCACCGGGAGTTTTCGAGTCCGAGCAGTACTTC. It is translated as CASSPPGVFESEQYF.

The chain combines TRBV28 with TRBJ2-7; D may be TRBD1 (6 bases). This CDR3 is built from 14 residues. Germline V lookup: CDR1 MDHEN, CDR2 SYDVKM. V lost 5 bases, J lost 3 bases, and 14 bases lay in between. CDR3 loop: CASSVQGDLYEQYF. Written as DNA, the CDR3 is TGTGCCAGCAGTGTACAGGGCGACCTCTACGAGCAGTACTTC. Combining the CDR3 with reference TRBV28 and TRBJ2-7 gives the whole variable domain DVKVTQSSRYLVKRTGEKVFLECVQDMDHENMFWYRQDPGLGLRLIYFSYDVKMKEKGDIPEGYSVSREKKERFSLILESASTNQTSMYLCASSVQGDLYEQYFGPGTRLTVT.

This clone has a single count. V is TRBV7-8 and J is TRBJ2-7; D unresolved. The CDR3 has 13 residues. Trimming removed 1 base from V and 0 bases from J, with 4 bases in between. Germline values: CDR1 SGHVS, CDR2 FQNEAQ. CDR3 nucleotides: TGTGCCAGCAGCTTAGGACTCTCCTACGAGCAGTACTTC. Encoded protein: CASSLGLSYEQYF.

Only a few counts were recorded for this clone. This chain uses TRBV18 with TRBJ1-5, with 9 bases lining up with TRBD1. V shed 8 bases, J shed 6 bases, and the junction held 5 bases outside the gene matches. CDR1 and CDR2 (germline): KGHSH, LQKENI. CDR3 length: 13 residues. In nucleotides, the CDR3 is TGTGCCAGCACCGGGGACAGGGCTCAGCCCCAGCATTTT. This encodes CASTGDRAQPQHF. Looking up the rest from reference TRBV18 and TRBJ1-5 gives the full variable domain: NAGVMQNPRHLVRRRGQEARLRCSPMKGHSHVYWYRQLPEEGLKFMVYLQKENIIDESGMPKERFSAEFPKEGPSILRIQQVVRGDSAAYFCASTGDRAQPQHFGDGTRLSIL.

The gene calls are TRBV5-1 and TRBJ1-4, with D possibly being TRBD1 (6 bases). V lost 0 bases, J lost 8 bases, and 11 bases lay in between. Germline-derived CDR1 and CDR2 are SGHRS and YFSETQ. The CDR3 is 14 amino acids. In DNA form, the CDR3 reads TGCGCCAGCAGCTTGGAAGGGGGTACCGAAAAACTGTTTTTT. Amino acid sequence: CASSLEGGTEKLFF.

The V gene is TRBV20-1, the J gene TRBJ2-5, with TRBD2 matching 12 bases. The J segment lost 5 bases and the V segment lost 3 bases, leaving 13 bases of the junction unmatched. The CDR3 sequence is 17 residues long. Germline assignment: CDR1 DFQATT and CDR2 SNEGSKA (reference sequence). Here the CDR3 reads CSASLGLAGGRGETQYF. CDR3 nucleotide sequence: TGCAGTGCTAGTTTGGGGCTAGCGGGGGGGCGTGGCGAGACCCAGTACTTC.

The chain couples TRBV5-1 to TRBJ2-1; 9 bases fit TRBD2. Germline CDR1 SGHRS, CDR2 YFSETQ. CDR3 length: 13 amino acids. The V and J ends lost 6 bases and 8 bases, in that order; junction bases with no gene match: 6. The CDR3 DNA reads TGCGCCAGCACTGGACTAGCGATCGATGAGCAGTTCTTC. Its protein product is CASTGLAIDEQFF.

This clone was observed a single time. V usage is TRBV5-1 and J usage is TRBJ2-3; 7 bases are a match to TRBD2. Germline-derived CDR1 and CDR2 are SGHRS and YFSETQ. CDR3 length: 15 amino acids. V dropped 7 bases and J dropped 2; count of bases not matched to a gene: 10. CDR3 nucleotides: TGCGCCAGCGGCCGTGGGAGGGCGACCACAGATACGCAGTATTTT. It yields the protein CASGRGRATTDTQYF.

The rearrangement links TRBV7-9 to TRBJ2-1, with TRBD2 matching over 7 bases. Losses at the gene ends were 1 base for V and 6 bases for J; bases not matched to a gene: 0. The germline gives CDR1 SEHNR, CDR2 FQNEAQ (reference sequence). This CDR3 has 13 residues. DNA for the CDR3: TGTGCCAGCAGCTTAGGCGGGGGCAATGAGCAGTTCTTC. Translated: CASSLGGGNEQFF.

This clone was observed many times. The V call is TRBV11-2, the J call TRBJ2-1; 9 bases align to TRBD1. V trimming: 4 bases; J trimming: 8 bases; junction bases outside the gene matches: 6. From germline, CDR1 is SGHAT and CDR2 FQNNGV. The CDR3 extends over 14 amino acids. CDR3 in amino acids: CASSSTDRGHEQFF. DNA of the CDR3: TGTGCCAGCAGCTCGACGGACAGGGGCCATGAGCAGTTCTTC.

V gene TRBV7-9 combines with J gene TRBJ1-4; 7 nucleotides match TRBD1. V lost 4 bases and J lost 3; bases outside the gene matches: 8. From germline, CDR1 is SEHNR and CDR2 FQNEAQ (reference sequence). This CDR3 is 16 amino acids long. The CDR3 nucleotides are TGTGCCAGCAGCTCCACTAACAGGGGAGCTAATGAAAAACTGTTTTTT. This codes for CASSSTNRGANEKLFF.

This clone was seen a few times. The rearrangement links TRBV30 to TRBJ1-5; 9 bases fit TRBD1. The V gene's germline CDR1 is GTSNPN and CDR2 SVGIG (reference sequence). The CDR3 covers 15 residues. Trimming cost V 3 bases and J 4 bases; bases outside gene matches: 7. CDR3 protein: CAWRPAGQGNQPQHF. The CDR3 region has the DNA TGTGCCTGGAGGCCCGCCGGACAGGGGAATCAGCCCCAGCATTTT.

The CDR3, as DNA: TGTGCCAGCAGCCCACTAGCGGGGACTAGCACAGATACGCAGTATTTT. Protein sequence: CASSPLAGTSTDTQYF. The chain combines TRBV3-1 (or the pseudogene TRBV3-2) with TRBJ2-3, with TRBD2 matching 10 bases. V shed 4 bases, J shed 0 bases, and the junction held 4 bases outside the gene matches. Germline V CDR1 and CDR2: LGHDT, YNNKEL (reference sequence). The CDR3 is 16 amino acids.

The chain recombines TRBV7-2 with TRBJ1-2; no reliable D call. The CDR3 contains 16 residues. V was shortened by 2 bases and J by 6 bases, with 19 bases between the two germline ends. Per the germline V gene, CDR1 is SGHTA and CDR2 is FQGNSA. The CDR3, as DNA: TGTGCCAGCAGCTTACTCCGCCCGGGAGCAAGGGATGGCTACACCTTC. Translation gives CASSLLRPGARDGYTF.

The chain is built from TRBV20-1 and TRBJ2-3; TRBD1 is a possible D gene (5 bases). The CDR3 loop spans 15 amino acids. Trimming took 3 bases from V and 2 from J, leaving 15 bases between them. The V gene's germline CDR1 is DFQATT and CDR2 SNEGSKA (reference sequence). The CDR3 DNA follows: TGCAGTGCTAGTAAACCAACAGGTCTCACAGATACGCAGTATTTT. Amino acids: CSASKPTGLTDTQYF.

The chain combines TRBV11-2 with TRBJ1-6; 9 bases fit TRBD1. The CDR3 runs 16 residues. The V segment lost 0 bases and the J segment 9 bases; nucleotides outside the gene matches: 6. CDR1 and CDR2 (germline): SGHAT, FQNNGV. Here the CDR3 DNA reads TGTGCCAGCAGCTTAGAATATACAGGGGGCGTTTCACCCCTCCACTTT. Residues: CASSLEYTGGVSPLHF.

The chain uses TRBV11-3 and TRBJ2-7; D ambiguous. Between the trimmed V and J ends, which lost 5 bases and 3 bases, there was a span of 5 bases. Germline lookup yields CDR1 SGHNT and CDR2 YENEEA. The CDR3 covers 11 residues. CDR3: CASSRGYEQYF. In DNA form, the CDR3 reads TGTGCCAGCAGCCGAGGCTACGAGCAGTACTTC.

In its sample, this clone was seen a few times. This rearrangement joins TRBV28 to TRBJ1-4; D possibly corresponds to TRBD1 (6 bases). V was trimmed by 2 bases and J by 5 bases, leaving 9 bases between them. This CDR3 is 14 amino acids long. Germline CDR1 MDHEN, CDR2 SYDVKM. The CDR3, as DNA: TGTGCCAGCAGTTTACAGGGGATGAATGAAAAACTGTTTTTT. Translation: CASSLQGMNEKLFF.